The clone carrying this T cell receptor (beta chain) was counted a few times. The data belong to a study of blood T cell repertoires in COVID-19. At the level of the study: Acute-phase and convalescent COVID-19 samples originated in the United States, Italy and Spain. T cells, B-cell-depleted T cells, or PBMCs supplied cDNA or gDNA.

In the original processing: Nucleated cell counts were estimated from reference gene primer amplification. The table came from immunoSEQ multiplex PCR; TCRdb's copy has only in-frame clones and leaves some out. That table gives V, J and clone size, and the DNA gave D and trimming. The profile shows about 91,000 clones, roughly 79% of them singletons. Trimming cost V 0 bases and J 2 bases, with 8 bases left between them. The germline V gene encodes CDR1 LGHNA and CDR2 YNFKEQ. This CDR3 comprises 15 residues. Sequenced input: peripheral blood. The chain combines TRBV4-2 with TRBJ1-3; possible D gene TRBD1, 6 bases. This receptor was obtained from a woman of 80 years or more with acute or convalescent COVID-19. The CDR3: CASSQEGGAGNTIYF. Here the CDR3 DNA reads TGTGCCAGCAGCCAAGAAGGGGGGGCTGGAAACACCATATATTTT.